The clone carrying this T cell receptor (beta chain) has a single count. What it binds is unknown. Produced via immunoSEQ multiplex PCR; TCRdb's table is partial and in-frame only. The sample carries tens of thousands of clones, about 70% recorded once. This specimen belongs to a study of CD4+ T cells in melanoma. Study-wide points: CD8+ T cell, macrophage and B cell function reportedly correlated with neoantigen-specific CD4+ T cells.

The CDR3 spans 16 residues. Germline CDR1 and CDR2: LNHDA and SQIVND (reference sequence). Trimming removed 5 bases from V and 3 bases from J; junction bases left unmatched: 8. This chain joins TRBV19 and TRBJ1-5; 9 bases align to TRBD1. The receptor's source is a human donor with melanoma. Sequencing was done on a sample of tumor tissue. This CDR3 reads CASSPTTGGLNQPQHF. CDR3 DNA sequence: TGTGCCAGTAGTCCTACCACAGGGGGCCTCAATCAGCCCCAGCATTTT.